These 9 T cell receptor beta chains were all obtained from the same sample, sequenced in a study of shared clonotypes between healthy human individuals. The table came from immunoSEQ multiplex PCR; TCRdb's copy has only in-frame clones and leaves some out. Among 2 million to 3 million clones listed, around 94% were seen once. The sequenced material came from naive CD4+ T cells sorted from blood. This sample's subset: CD45RA+ positively selected. The receptor source for this set is a man in his late teens or twenties in good health.

Here the CDR3 DNA reads TGTGCCAGCAGCTTGGGACAGGGGGCGGGCTACGAGCAGTACTTC. Residues: CASSLGQGAGYEQYF. The chain carries TRBV5-5 and TRBJ2-7; 10 bases line up with TRBD1. This CDR3 is built from 15 residues. The V segment lost 0 bases and the J segment 3 bases; nucleotides outside the gene matches: 3. Per the germline V gene, CDR1 is SGHKS and CDR2 is YYEKEE (reference sequence).

This clone was seen just once. The V gene is TRBV7-9, the J gene TRBJ1-1; D gene ambiguous. V lost 1 base, J lost 7 bases, and 10 bases lay in between. This CDR3 comprises 13 residues. In germline, CDR1 is SEHNR, CDR2 FQNEAQ (reference sequence). In nucleotides, the CDR3 is TGTGCCAGCAGCTTAGAACCCTCCATTGAAGCTTTCTTT. Residues: CASSLEPSIEAFF.

The J gene is TRBJ1-5, the V gene TRBV5-5; D possibly corresponds to TRBD1 (6 bases). Germline V gene lookup returns CDR1 SGHKS and CDR2 YYEKEE (reference sequence). Trimming took off 4 bases at V and 7 bases at J, with 18 bases between the two ends. This CDR3 is built from 15 residues. CDR3 sequence reads: CASSPGATSSQPQHF. Here the CDR3 DNA reads TGTGCCAGCAGCCCAGGGGCGACATCTTCGCAGCCCCAGCATTTT.

The rearrangement joins TRBV29-1 to TRBJ1-2; possibly TRBD1 for D (6 bases). V was trimmed by 7 bases and J by 1 base, leaving 10 bases between them. The germline V gene encodes CDR1 SQVTM and CDR2 ANQGSEA. CDR3 length: 12 amino acids. CDR3 region: CSGQQGNYGYTF. In DNA, the CDR3 is TGCAGCGGACAACAGGGTAACTATGGCTACACCTTC.

V is TRBV5-1 and J is TRBJ2-2; the D is unclear. CDR3 length: 17 amino acids. V lost 2 bases, J lost 0 bases, and 14 bases lay in between. CDR1 and CDR2 from the germline V gene are SGHRS and YFSETQ. The CDR3 here is CASSLTSLAANTGELFF. CDR3 nucleotides: TGCGCCAGCAGCTTAACCAGTTTGGCGGCGAACACCGGGGAGCTGTTTTTT.

The V call is TRBV7-2, the J call TRBJ2-5, with 8 bases identical to TRBD2. Looked up from germline, CDR1 is SGHTA and CDR2 is FQGNSA. There are 17 residues in the CDR3. V trimming: 4 bases; J trimming: 0 bases; junction bases outside the gene matches: 10. For the CDR3, the DNA is TGTGCCAGCAGCTCCCCGGGGGGGGCGGGGTACCAAGAGACCCAGTACTTC. Translated: CASSSPGGAGYQETQYF.

In DNA form, the CDR3 reads TGTGCCAGTAGTGTATTTGCGGGGAATGAGCAGTTCTTC. It encodes CASSVFAGNEQFF. The chain couples TRBV19 to TRBJ2-1; D is perhaps TRBD2 (6 bases). Germline V gives CDR1 LNHDA, CDR2 SQIVND (reference sequence). Trimming removed 5 bases from V and 7 bases from J, with 12 bases in between. There are 13 residues in the CDR3.

As concerns this clone: Other DNA sequences of this sample code for an identical CDR3. The chain couples TRBV5-1 to TRBJ2-2; D tentatively reads TRBD1 or TRBD2 (5 bases each). The CDR3 contains 15 residues. CDR1 is SGHRS, CDR2 YFSETQ, per germline. The V gene lost 0 bases and the J gene lost 0 bases, with 6 bases spanning the gap. The CDR3 region is CASSLGGANTGELFF. The CDR3 coding sequence is TGCGCCAGCAGCTTGGGAGGGGCGAACACCGGGGAGCTGTTTTTT.

The CDR3 region is CAISETGDYGYTF. The CDR3 bases are TGTGCCATCAGTGAGACAGGGGACTATGGCTACACCTTC. The chain has TRBV10-3 and TRBJ1-2; 7 bases line up with TRBD1. Trimming at V came to 2 bases and at J to 3 bases, leaving 0 bases not matched to a gene. The CDR3 loop spans 13 amino acids. Germline V lookup: CDR1 ENHRY, CDR2 SYGVKD.